The 10 T cell receptor beta chains below were found in one sample sequenced in a study of beta chain features in type 1 diabetes. As every portion of the isolated RNA was reverse transcribed, the sequencing read expressed TCRB transcripts. This table comes from immunoSEQ multiplex PCR, and its TCRdb copy is limited to in-frame clones, with some not included. The data hold 130,000 to 150,000 clones, with about 44% observed a single time. Sequencing was performed on Tregs from blood. These receptors all stem from a man in his late teens or twenties in good health.

The chain links TRBV19 to TRBJ2-1, with 9 bases aligning to TRBD2. Looked up from germline, CDR1 is LNHDA and CDR2 is SQIVND (reference sequence). J lost 5 bases, V lost 5 bases, and 7 bases had no gene match. The CDR3 has 15 residues. The CDR3 nucleotides are TGTGCCAGTAGTTGGATAGCGGGGGCCCACAATGAGCAGTTCTTC. Amino acid sequence: CASSWIAGAHNEQFF.

This chain links TRBV5-6 with TRBJ2-6; 11 nucleotides match TRBD1. The V gene end was trimmed by 4 bases and the J gene end by 0 bases; junction bases not matched to a gene: 9. Germline assignment: CDR1 SGHDT and CDR2 YYEEEE. This CDR3 has 19 residues. For the CDR3, the DNA is TGTGCCAGCAGCCACTCTTGGGGGACAGGGGGCTCTGGGGCCAACGTCCTGACTTTC. Translating gives CASSHSWGTGGSGANVLTF.

The chain employs TRBV19 and TRBJ1-1; 11 bases line up with TRBD1. Germline trimming cut 0 bases from V and 1 base from J; bases unmatched to any gene: 7. The CDR3 sequence is 18 residues long. From germline, CDR1 is LNHDA and CDR2 SQIVND (reference sequence). The CDR3 sequence is CASSIDMDRGPWNTEAFF. CDR3 coding DNA: TGTGCCAGTAGTATAGATATGGACAGGGGGCCTTGGAACACTGAAGCTTTCTTT.

The V call is TRBV28, the J call TRBJ2-5; 10 positions agree with TRBD2. The CDR3 extends over 16 amino acids. V shed 5 bases and J 4 bases; nucleotides not matched to a gene: 10. Germline V gene sequence: CDR1 MDHEN, CDR2 SYDVKM. The CDR3 bases are TGTGCCAGCAGTCTCTCCGGACTAGCGGTGCGAGAGACCCAGTACTTC. This encodes CASSLSGLAVRETQYF.

The chain couples TRBV28 to TRBJ2-3; 10 positions match TRBD1. The CDR3 consists of 17 residues. J was trimmed by 7 bases and V by 3 bases; bases with no gene match: 13. The germline V gene has CDR1 MDHEN and CDR2 SYDVKM. CDR3 DNA sequence: TGTGCCAGCAGTTTGCCCCTCGCCGGGACAGGGGCCTATACGCAGTATTTT. Amino acid sequence: CASSLPLAGTGAYTQYF.

The chain links TRBV10-3 to TRBJ2-2; D uncertain. V lost 3 bases, J lost 2 bases, and 7 bases lay in between. This CDR3 contains 14 residues. Per the germline V gene, CDR1 is ENHRY and CDR2 is SYGVKD. In DNA form, the CDR3 reads TGTGCCATCAGTGATACAGATAACACCGGGGAGCTGTTTTTT. It is translated as CAISDTDNTGELFF.

This clone was counted a single time. CDR3 sequence reads: CASSLHWGQNLAKNIQYF. The CDR3 DNA sequence: TGCGCCAGCAGCTTGCATTGGGGACAGAATCTAGCCAAAAACATTCAGTACTTC. J is TRBJ2-4 and V is TRBV5-1, with TRBD1 identical over 7 bases. Trimming at V came to 1 base and at J to 0 bases, leaving 10 bases not matched to a gene. Germline V gene data show CDR1 as SGHRS and CDR2 as YFSETQ. This CDR3 contains 18 residues.

The chain has TRBV25-1 and TRBJ2-3, with 8 bases fitting TRBD2. The trim removed 5 bases at V and 0 bases at J, leaving 1 base unmatched. CDR3 size: 14 residues. The germline CDR1 and CDR2 sequences are MGHDK and SYGVNS. The CDR3: CASSLAGSTDTQYF. The CDR3 coding sequence is TGTGCCAGCAGTTTAGCGGGGAGCACAGATACGCAGTATTTT.

The chain recombines TRBV20-1 with TRBJ1-2; possibly TRBD1 for D (5 bases). CDR3 size: 11 residues. Trimming stripped 6 bases from V and 8 bases from J, with 13 bases between. Germline V gives CDR1 DFQATT, CDR2 SNEGSKA (reference sequence). Here the CDR3 reads CSAPGASGYTF. Here the CDR3 DNA reads TGCAGTGCCCCTGGGGCATCGGGCTACACCTTC.

This chain links TRBV9 with TRBJ1-5; D call uncertain. The CDR3 loop spans 15 amino acids. Trimming shortened V by 2 bases and J by 6 bases, and 15 bases separated the two germline ends. CDR1 and CDR2 from the germline V gene are SGDLS and YYNGEE. DNA for the CDR3: TGTGCCAGCAGCGTGCAGGCGGGGATCGGTCAGCCCCAGCATTTT. Residues: CASSVQAGIGQPQHF.